This T cell receptor beta chain was sequenced during a study of control samples from healthy donors and cancer patients. Germline CDR1 MNHEY, CDR2 SMNVEV (reference sequence). The CDR3 extends over 16 amino acids. Trimming removed 6 bases at V and 0 bases at J, with 15 bases between. This clone has a single count. Sequencing used immunoSEQ multiplex PCR; TCRdb keeps in-frame clones, though not all of them. The repertoire has about 18,000 clones, approximately 81% of them found once; the top ten carry approximately 30%. The sequence was collected from a woman between 70 and 85 years old with lung cancer. This chain links TRBV27 with TRBJ2-1; D perhaps matches TRBD2 (5 bases). Sequenced: PBMCs. The CDR3 bases are TGTGCCAGCAGCCACCGAGCGGATTACTCCTACAATGAGCAGTTCTTC. Amino acids: CASSHRADYSYNEQFF.